Given below is one T cell receptor beta chain in context. Its antigen is not yet known. Per-nucleotide qualities are absent, and no much larger clonotype sits a single base away. The treatment or condition label here, explained by the study, means: high-dose cyclophosphamide on days +3 and +4 as single-agent GVHD prophylaxis. Busulfan and fludarabine conditioning, a related or unrelated marrow graft, and cyclophosphamide on days +3 and +4 were given to PTCy patients. The PTCy-treated patients were enrolled in a prospective multi-institutional clinical trial. Mononuclear cells from peripheral blood and bone marrow were separated by Ficoll-Hypaque density centrifugation and then cryopreserved. The data are from a study of T cells after posttransplantation cyclophosphamide (dated by TCRdb to about 2016). Regarding the study in general: The study tracked T cell repertoire reconstitution by TRB sequencing after myeloablative bone marrow transplantation using posttransplantation cyclophosphamide as GVHD prophylaxis. Samples from 35 PTCy-treated patients, along with samples from 16 of their related bone marrow donors, underwent antigen receptor sequencing. Public TRB sequences were queried against a database of over 3,600 sequences associated with responses to pathogens, tumor antigens, self-antigens and alloantigens. Up to about 3 additional blood samples from 2 to 5.2 years after transplant were also TRB-sequenced in 3 patients, as was pretransplant blood from a handful of patients. TRB sequencing was performed on blood from all 35 or so PTCy patients with 1-year posttransplant specimens. Because TRA and TRB clonality correlated tightly in 9 samples, the subsequent TCR analyses were limited to TRB only. Broader findings and caveats from the paper: The TRB repertoires of T cells infiltrating skin or GI tract showed only limited overlap with the TRB repertoires of T cells in blood. Across the approximately 45 patients, TRB clonality was highly associated with recipient CMV seropositivity and CMV reactivation, and diversity with PTCy was similar to that in the CNI/methotrexate controls. Donor-recipient similarity was low at 1-2 months but increased during the first year, and donor CD8+ memory clones often dominated later blood repertoires.

TRB sequencing used genomic DNA with the immunoSEQ assay at survey resolution or the hsTCRB kit. The original pipeline was this. The immunoSEQ software handled the initial read processing, while the LymphoSeq R package was used for the repertoire analyses. Clonality was calculated as 1 minus normalized Shannon entropy, and the Gini coefficient was also calculated for each TRB dataset. Phenotypes of unsorted samples were inferred by mapping TRB sequences from sorted subsets of the recipient or donor onto the same recipient's unsorted samples. Drawn from immuneACCESS, this table holds only the in-frame rearrangements with V and J called that TCRdb kept. Clones are partly lost; checked studies trace under half to an unresolved V gene and leave the rest unexplained. That table gives V, J and clone size, and the DNA gave D and trimming. Recorded for this sample are 8,000 to 10,000 clones; around 84% of them occurred a single time. The top ten hold about 15% of the sample.

Unmatched junction bases come to 5, with V trimmed by 6 bases and J by 2 bases. The CDR3 covers 16 residues, taking in both the cysteine and the phenylalanine. Solely the CDR3 DNA is kept, with 48 bases framed from the first base. The CDR1 and CDR2 encoded by the germline V gene are MGHRA and YSYEKL. The chain is made from TRBV4-1 and TRBJ2-3; 13 bases in the middle match TRBD2. The TCR originated in a female patient in her 40s who received an allogeneic stem cell transplant from a related donor, was CMV-positive, and had no GVHD. A transplant means some T cells may be of graft donor rather than patient origin. The starting material was PBMCs, obtained approximately 1,900 days after a stem cell transplant with posttransplant cyclophosphamide. The sequenced DNA is TGCGCCAGCAGTGGGACTAGCGGGGCATTCACAGATACGCAGTATTTT. It translates as CASSGTSGAFTDTQYF.